These 31 T cell receptor beta chains came from one sample sequenced in a study of cytomegalovirus exposure and HLA in healthy donors. The primer mix had 60 Vbeta and 13 Jbeta primers. Produced via immunoSEQ multiplex PCR; TCRdb's table is partial and in-frame only. This repertoire shows hundreds of thousands of clones, just over 75% found once; its top ten account for roughly 2.5%. Sequencing input: PBMCs. The receptors stem from a woman aged 55-70 years in good health and CMV-seropositive.

The V gene is TRBV21-1, the J gene TRBJ2-3; the D call of TRBD1 is as the table states it, not checked on the DNA. TRBV21-1 has pseudogene status. The length of the CDR3 is 17 residues. This chain's CDR3 is CASSRHAGTGDTDTQYF. The DNA for the CDR3 is TGTGCCAGCAGCAGGCATGCCGGGACAGGGGACACAGATACGCAGTATTTT.

The chain uses TRBV6-6 and TRBJ2-1, with D tentatively TRBD2 (6 bases). V lost 10 bases and J lost 7, with 11 bases in between. Germline assignment: CDR1 MNHNY and CDR2 SVGAGI (reference sequence). The CDR3 contains 11 residues. The DNA for the CDR3 is TGTGCCACTAAAGGAGGGAATGAGCAGTTCTTC. Its translation: CATKGGNEQFF.

The chain joins TRBV5-5 to TRBJ1-2; 9 nucleotides line up with TRBD1. CDR1 and CDR2 (germline): SGHKS, YYEKEE (reference sequence). The CDR3 has 14 amino acids. V dropped 1 base and J dropped 6; count of bases not matched to a gene: 4. The CDR3: CASSLSGTGNGYTF. The DNA of the CDR3 is TGTGCCAGCAGCTTGTCCGGGACAGGGAATGGCTACACCTTC.

The chain uses TRBV27 and TRBJ2-1; 7 nucleotides align to TRBD1. The germline gives CDR1 MNHEY, CDR2 SMNVEV (reference sequence). The CDR3 consists of 18 residues. V lost 1 base and J lost 6; bases outside the gene matches: 15. In DNA form, the CDR3 reads TGTGCCAGCAGTTTATTGCGCGTTGGGTCAGGGGGTGGCAATGAGCAGTTCTTC. Translation: CASSLLRVGSGGGNEQFF.

This chain joins TRBV5-1 and TRBJ2-2; 7 positions agree with TRBD2. CDR1 SGHRS and CDR2 YFSETQ come from the germline V gene. The trim removed 0 bases at V and 7 bases at J, leaving 6 bases unmatched. The CDR3 totals 15 residues. The CDR3 protein is CASSLAGLVGGELFF. The CDR3 DNA reads TGCGCCAGCAGCTTGGCCGGACTAGTCGGCGGGGAGCTGTTTTTT.

The chain recombines TRBV7-9 with TRBJ1-1; D is unresolved. With 5 bases removed from V and 4 bases from J, the gap between germline ends came to 17 bases. The CDR3 contains 15 residues. Germline-derived CDR1 and CDR2 are SEHNR and FQNEAQ (reference sequence). CDR3 amino acids: CASSQPTIGRTEAFF. Written as DNA, the CDR3 is TGTGCCAGCAGCCAACCGACAATTGGGCGCACTGAAGCTTTCTTT.

This clone has a handful of counts. The V gene is TRBV7-3, the J gene TRBJ2-1; 7 bases are shared with TRBD2. Germline values: CDR1 SGHTA, CDR2 FQGTGA. V trimming: 5 bases; J trimming: 0 bases; junction bases outside the gene matches: 7. This CDR3 has 16 amino acids. CDR3 loop: CASSATSESSYNEQFF. CDR3 nucleotide sequence: TGTGCCAGCAGCGCCACTAGCGAGAGCTCCTACAATGAGCAGTTCTTC.

A word on this clone: Other DNA sequences within the sample encode an identical CDR3. V usage is TRBV18 and J usage is TRBJ2-7; D remains unclear. This CDR3 comprises 13 residues. Trimming left V 3 bases short and J 1 base short, with 7 bases between. Germline V CDR1 and CDR2: KGHSH, LQKENI. The CDR3 sequence is CASSPPTSYEQYF. CDR3 bases: TGTGCCAGCTCACCGCCGACTTCCTACGAGCAGTACTTC.

The CDR3 loop is CASSLGGATYEQYF. The CDR3 DNA reads as TGTGCCAGCAGCCTCGGGGGGGCCACCTACGAGCAGTACTTC. V is TRBV4-2 and J is TRBJ2-7, with TRBD2 matching 8 bases. The CDR3 consists of 14 residues. Germline loops: CDR1 LGHNA, CDR2 YNFKEQ. V was clipped by 4 bases and J by 2 bases; unmatched bases: 4.

The V gene is TRBV18, the J gene TRBJ2-7, with 8 bases matching TRBD1. The V gene end was trimmed by 6 bases and the J gene end by 0 bases; junction bases not matched to a gene: 7. CDR1 is KGHSH and CDR2 is LQKENI in the germline V gene. CDR3 size: 15 residues. DNA of the CDR3: TGTGCCAGCTCGGAGGGACAGGCCAGCTCCTACGAGCAGTACTTC. It yields the protein CASSEGQASSYEQYF.

V usage is TRBV6-1 and J usage is TRBJ1-6; D perhaps matches TRBD1 (5 bases). The CDR3 has 15 amino acids. Per the germline V gene, CDR1 is MNHNS and CDR2 is SASEGT. The V and J ends lost 4 bases and 8 bases respectively, with 15 bases between them. CDR3 nucleotide sequence: TGTGCCAGCAGTGTGGGACTAGGAAGAGATTCACCCCTCCACTTT. Translating it yields CASSVGLGRDSPLHF.

The chain carries TRBV7-8 and TRBJ1-4; 8 bases agree with TRBD1. The V and J ends lost 5 bases and 5 bases, in that order; junction bases with no gene match: 4. The germline V gene has CDR1 SGHVS and CDR2 FQNEAQ. The CDR3 totals 14 residues. The CDR3 DNA is TGTGCCAGCAGCCGGACAGGGCAGAATGAAAAACTGTTTTTT. Translating gives CASSRTGQNEKLFF.

The V call is TRBV18, the J call TRBJ1-3, with 7 bases matching TRBD1. Germline V gene data show CDR1 as KGHSH and CDR2 as LQKENI. V lost 7 bases and J lost 1; bases outside the gene matches: 4. This CDR3 has 14 residues. The CDR3 DNA follows: TGTGCCAGCTTTCCACAGGGGTCTGGAAACACCATATATTTT. The encoded protein is CASFPQGSGNTIYF.

The chain employs TRBV7-2 and TRBJ2-5, with TRBD2 matching 7 bases. Germline CDR1 SGHTA, CDR2 FQGNSA. This CDR3 contains 15 residues. V was clipped by 1 base and J by 2 bases; unmatched bases: 4. Here the CDR3 reads CASSLVWGGQETQYF. CDR3 nucleotides: TGTGCCAGCAGCTTAGTTTGGGGGGGACAAGAGACCCAGTACTTC. Supplemented by reference TRBV7-2 and TRBJ2-5, the full variable domain reads GAGVSQSPSNKVTEKGKDVELRCDPISGHTALYWYRQSLGQGLEFLIYFQGNSAPDKSGLPSDRFSAERTGGSVSTLTIQRTQQEDSAVYLCASSLVWGGQETQYFGPGTRLLVL.

The rearrangement links TRBV25-1 to TRBJ2-3; TRBD2 matches at 9 bases. The germline gives CDR1 MGHDK, CDR2 SYGVNS. The CDR3 runs to 14 residues. V shed 0 bases and J 9 bases; nucleotides not matched to a gene: 4. The CDR3: CASSEYPGLATQYF. The CDR3 DNA follows: TGTGCCAGCAGTGAATATCCGGGACTAGCAACGCAGTATTTT.

The CDR3 spells CASSLVNQPQHF. CDR3 coding DNA: TGTGCCAGCAGTCTAGTTAATCAGCCCCAGCATTTT. The V and J genes are TRBV28 and TRBJ1-5; no definite D call. Germline assignment: CDR1 MDHEN and CDR2 SYDVKM. V was trimmed by 5 bases and J by 4 bases, leaving 6 bases between them. The CDR3 runs 12 residues.

The V gene is TRBV6-1, the J gene TRBJ2-1; possibly TRBD2 for D (5 bases). Germline V gives CDR1 MNHNS, CDR2 SASEGT. The CDR3 extends over 13 amino acids. Trimming removed 3 bases from V and 10 bases from J, with 13 bases in between. This CDR3 reads CASSDATGYEQFF. CDR3 in DNA: TGTGCCAGCAGTGATGCGACGGGATACGAGCAGTTCTTC.

The chain recombines TRBV9 with TRBJ2-1; 12 bases agree with TRBD2. With V trimmed by 6 bases and J by 5 bases, 6 bases remained unmatched. This CDR3 comprises 15 residues. CDR1 is SGDLS and CDR2 is YYNGEE in the germline V gene. CDR3 protein: CASNYLAGGDNEQFF. CDR3 nucleotide sequence: TGTGCCAGCAACTATCTAGCGGGAGGGGACAATGAGCAGTTCTTC.

This chain links TRBV7-2 with TRBJ2-5, with a possible D match to TRBD1 (6 bases). Trimming pared 5 bases from V and 5 bases from J, leaving 12 bases between. The CDR3 loop spans 13 amino acids. Germline loops: CDR1 SGHTA, CDR2 FQGNSA. CDR3 nucleotides: TGTGCCAGCAGCCGAACAGGGCTGGAGACCCAGTACTTC. Its protein is CASSRTGLETQYF.

This sequence joins TRBV5-6 and TRBJ1-2, with 7 positions matching TRBD1. The V gene's germline CDR1 is SGHDT and CDR2 YYEEEE. This CDR3 is 17 amino acids long. Trimming removed 1 base from V and 5 bases from J; junction bases left unmatched: 14. The CDR3 region is CASSLNPLQGMGYGYTF. CDR3 coding DNA: TGTGCCAGCAGCTTGAACCCATTACAGGGGATGGGGTATGGCTACACCTTC.

This chain links TRBV27 with TRBJ2-1; 8 bases line up with TRBD2. The junction had 0 bases not matched to a gene; V was cut back by 1 base and J by 7 bases. From germline, CDR1 is MNHEY and CDR2 SMNVEV (reference sequence). The CDR3 covers 13 residues. The CDR3 region is CASSLLAGNEQFF. DNA for the CDR3: TGTGCCAGCAGTTTATTAGCGGGGAATGAGCAGTTCTTC.

V usage is TRBV28 and J usage is TRBJ1-2; maybe TRBD1 (6 bases). With 4 bases removed from V and 4 bases from J, the gap between germline ends came to 13 bases. CDR3 length: 14 residues. Germline V lookup: CDR1 MDHEN, CDR2 SYDVKM. CDR3: CASSSGQNPYGYTF. CDR3 bases: TGTGCCAGCAGTTCGGGACAAAACCCCTATGGCTACACCTTC.

V and J are TRBV11-2 and TRBJ2-7; D is possibly TRBD2 (6 bases). This CDR3 contains 16 residues. Germline CDR1 and CDR2: SGHAT and FQNNGV. V was pared by 1 base and J by 2 bases, with 15 bases between. CDR3 in amino acids: CASSLVGGMGTYEQYF. For the CDR3, the DNA is TGTGCCAGCAGCTTAGTTGGAGGGATGGGGACCTACGAGCAGTACTTC.

This rearrangement joins TRBV30 to TRBJ1-1, with TRBD1 identical over 8 bases. Germline values: CDR1 GTSNPN, CDR2 SVGIG (reference sequence). The V and J ends lost 0 bases and 7 bases, in that order; junction bases with no gene match: 4. The CDR3 has 13 residues. CDR3 loop: CAWSVRQGIEAFF. CDR3 nucleotide sequence: TGTGCCTGGAGTGTAAGACAGGGGATTGAAGCTTTCTTT.

A single count supports this clone. The J gene is TRBJ2-1, the V gene TRBV4-1; TRBD1 is a possible D gene (6 bases). Germline values: CDR1 MGHRA, CDR2 YSYEKL. The CDR3 length is 15 residues. Trimming took 1 base from V and 0 from J, leaving 7 bases between them. The CDR3 here is CASSQVDSSYNEQFF. DNA for the CDR3: TGCGCCAGCAGCCAAGTGGACAGCTCCTACAATGAGCAGTTCTTC.

The chain employs TRBV7-2 and TRBJ1-2; tentatively, D is TRBD1 (6 bases). The germline V and J ends were trimmed by 3 bases and 8 bases, with 16 bases remaining between them. The CDR3 length is 14 residues. Germline-derived CDR1 and CDR2 are SGHTA and FQGNSA. CDR3 sequence reads: CASSFRGGEEGYTF. The CDR3 nucleotides are TGTGCCAGCAGCTTTCGCGGGGGCGAGGAAGGCTACACCTTC.

This chain connects TRBV5-1 to TRBJ2-5; 7 bases agree with TRBD1. This CDR3 is 15 amino acids long. V shed 4 bases and J 7 bases; nucleotides not matched to a gene: 13. Germline CDR1 is SGHRS and CDR2 is YFSETQ. CDR3 protein: CASSPITGDRGTQYF. DNA for the CDR3: TGCGCCAGCAGCCCCATAACAGGGGATAGGGGGACCCAGTACTTC.

The sample holds a few counts of this clone. The chain employs TRBV30 and TRBJ2-1; TRBD2 aligns across 7 bases. Germline V gives CDR1 GTSNPN, CDR2 SVGIG (reference sequence). Losses at the gene ends were 3 bases for V and 0 bases for J; bases not matched to a gene: 11. There are 17 residues in the CDR3. The CDR3 loop is CAWSQIKRGSSYNEQFF. The CDR3 nucleotides read TGTGCCTGGAGCCAAATAAAGCGGGGTAGCTCCTACAATGAGCAGTTCTTC.

V is TRBV5-1 and J is TRBJ2-5; 10 positions agree with TRBD1. V shed 4 bases and J 3 bases; nucleotides not matched to a gene: 3. CDR1 and CDR2 from the germline V gene are SGHRS and YFSETQ. The CDR3 length is 14 residues. The CDR3 loop reads CASSLTGGEETQYF. CDR3 sequence (DNA): TGCGCCAGCAGCCTGACAGGGGGCGAAGAGACCCAGTACTTC.

This clone was seen more than once but under ten times. The chain uses TRBV19 and TRBJ2-5, with 8 bases identical to TRBD2. The J call may not be correct, given that the DNA end is closer to TRBJ2-7. Germline-derived CDR1 and CDR2 are LNHDA and SQIVND (reference sequence). This CDR3 is built from 14 residues. CDR3 DNA: TGTGCCAGTAGGGGGGGTAGCGGGGTCTACGAGCAGTACTTC. Its protein is CASRGGSGVYEQYF.

This chain links TRBV5-4 with TRBJ2-3; D call uncertain. Germline-derived CDR1 and CDR2 are SGHNT and YYREEE (reference sequence). V was shortened by 7 bases and J by 0 bases, with 9 bases between the two germline ends. The CDR3 runs 13 residues. The CDR3 DNA is TGTGCCAGCTCCCCCCCTAGCACAGATACGCAGTATTTT. It is translated as CASSPPSTDTQYF.